What follows are 26 T cell receptor beta chains derived from one specimen sequenced in a study of blood T cell repertoires in COVID-19. TCRdb's copy holds only in-frame clones and misses some; the assay was immunoSEQ multiplex PCR. Among some 150,000 clones listed, 82% were seen once. The sequencing input was peripheral blood. Receptors originate from a woman between 70 and 85 years old with acute or convalescent COVID-19.

This clone has just a few counts. The chain joins TRBV4-1 to TRBJ2-7, with 10 bases matching TRBD2. Trimming removed 6 bases from V and 3 bases from J; junction bases left unmatched: 8. The CDR3 is made up of 15 amino acids. Germline values: CDR1 MGHRA, CDR2 YSYEKL. Here the CDR3 reads CASRPTSGDRYEQYF. CDR3 in DNA: TGCGCCAGCAGGCCCACTAGCGGGGACCGCTACGAGCAGTACTTC.

This clone appeared a single time. The chain recombines TRBV15 with TRBJ1-3, with TRBD1 matching 8 bases. The CDR3 extends over 16 amino acids. V was clipped by 0 bases and J by 0 bases; unmatched bases: 1. Germline CDR1 reads LNHNV; CDR2 reads YYDKDF (reference sequence). DNA of the CDR3: TGTGCCACCAGCAGAGACAGGGGGCTCTCTGGAAACACCATATATTTT. Translation gives CATSRDRGLSGNTIYF.

The chain recombines TRBV21-1 with TRBJ2-1; TRBD2, the table's D call, lacks a check against the DNA. TRBV21-1 is noted as a pseudogene. The CDR3 spans 21 residues. CDR3 residues: CASSKLKTGGTPGLANNEQFF. The CDR3 DNA is TGTGCCAGCAGCAAACTTAAGACAGGGGGGACTCCGGGACTAGCCAACAATGAGCAGTTCTTC.

This chain uses TRBV7-2 with TRBJ2-5; TRBD1 is a possible D gene (5 bases). Between the trimmed V and J ends, which lost 3 bases and 5 bases, there was a span of 10 bases. The CDR3 runs to 13 residues. Looked up from germline, CDR1 is SGHTA and CDR2 is FQGNSA. CDR3 DNA sequence: TGTGCCAGCAGCTTTATGGGGCAGGAGACCCAGTACTTC. It is translated as CASSFMGQETQYF.

This chain links TRBV28 with TRBJ1-2; unclear D gene. V was shortened by 3 bases and J by 1 base, with 9 bases between the two germline ends. This CDR3 has 14 residues. The V gene's germline CDR1 is MDHEN and CDR2 SYDVKM. CDR3 loop: CASSFSGLNYGYTF. In DNA form, the CDR3 reads TGTGCCAGCAGTTTCTCCGGACTTAACTATGGCTACACCTTC.

This clone occurred a few times. The chain links TRBV30 to TRBJ1-2, with a possible D match to TRBD1 (6 bases). Germline CDR1 reads GTSNPN; CDR2 reads SVGIG (reference sequence). The ends were cut back, 3 bases at V and 1 base at J, with 9 bases in the middle. CDR3 length equals 13 residues. CDR3 nucleotide sequence: TGTGCCTGGAGAAGACAGGATAACTATGGCTACACCTTC. Translating it yields CAWRRQDNYGYTF.

This rearrangement joins TRBV5-4 to TRBJ2-3; tentatively, D is TRBD1 (6 bases). The germline V gene encodes CDR1 SGHNT and CDR2 YYREEE (reference sequence). The length of the CDR3 is 14 residues. V lost 1 base, J lost 5 bases, and 11 bases lay in between. CDR3 sequence reads: CASSLKQGEDTQYF. The CDR3 bases are TGTGCCAGCAGCTTGAAACAGGGTGAAGATACGCAGTATTTT. Filled out from reference TRBV5-4 and TRBJ2-3, the complete variable domain reads ETGVTQSPTHLIKTRGQQVTLRCSSQSGHNTVSWYQQALGQGPQFIFQYYREEENGRGNFPPRFSGLQFPNYSSELNVNALELDDSALYLCASSLKQGEDTQYFGPGTRLTVL.

The rearrangement joins TRBV27 to TRBJ1-2, with 8 bases matching TRBD1. There are 14 residues in the CDR3. Germline V lookup: CDR1 MNHEY, CDR2 SMNVEV (reference sequence). V shed 6 bases and J 7 bases; nucleotides not matched to a gene: 10. CDR3 in DNA: TGTGCCAGCAGCCCGACAGGGGTTCCGCTTGGCTACACCTTC. This codes for CASSPTGVPLGYTF.

This sequence joins TRBV6-2 or TRBV6-3 and TRBJ1-2, with no clear D. The germline V gene encodes CDR1 MNHEY and CDR2 SVGEGT. V dropped 2 bases and J dropped 0 bases, with 10 bases sitting between them. The CDR3 is 15 residues long. Here the CDR3 DNA reads TGTGCCAGCAGTTACGGCCGGGAGGCTAACTATGGCTACACCTTC. Amino acids: CASSYGREANYGYTF.

The chain recombines TRBV28 with TRBJ1-1; 12 bases align to TRBD1. Germline assignment: CDR1 MDHEN and CDR2 SYDVKM. This CDR3 is built from 16 residues. The trim removed 5 bases at V and 4 bases at J, leaving 8 bases unmatched. The CDR3 sequence: CASSNPGGQGATEAFF. DNA of the CDR3: TGTGCCAGCAGTAACCCCGGGGGACAGGGGGCCACTGAAGCTTTCTTT.

The chain has TRBV30 and TRBJ2-1; 9 bases are shared with TRBD2. The CDR3 is 14 residues long. V was clipped by 4 bases and J by 1 base; unmatched bases: 2. The germline gives CDR1 GTSNPN, CDR2 SVGIG (reference sequence). The DNA for the CDR3 is TGTGCCTGGACTAGCGGGGCTTCCTACAATGAGCAGTTCTTC. Its translation is CAWTSGASYNEQFF.

The V and J genes are TRBV7-6 and TRBJ1-1, with TRBD1 identical over 7 bases. This CDR3 has 14 residues. Germline V CDR1 and CDR2: SGHVS, FNYEAQ. V lost 5 bases and J lost 5; bases outside the gene matches: 8. The CDR3 nucleotides read TGTGCCAGCAGCCTCACAGGGGTCGGGACTGAAGCTTTCTTT. It codes for CASSLTGVGTEAFF.

V usage is TRBV19 and J usage is TRBJ1-3; the D gene is possibly TRBD1 (6 bases). With 4 bases removed from V and 5 bases from J, the gap between germline ends came to 9 bases. The CDR3 has 13 residues. From germline, CDR1 is LNHDA and CDR2 SQIVND (reference sequence). Here the CDR3 DNA reads TGTGCCAGTAGTAATACAGGGAGAAACACCATATATTTT. Protein: CASSNTGRNTIYF.

The chain has TRBV25-1 and TRBJ2-7; D unresolved. Looked up from germline, CDR1 is MGHDK and CDR2 is SYGVNS. V was shortened by 5 bases and J by 3 bases, with 5 bases between the two germline ends. There are 11 residues in the CDR3. CDR3 residues: CASSFRYEQYF. CDR3 DNA: TGTGCCAGCAGTTTTCGCTACGAGCAGTACTTC.

The CDR3 loop reads CASSSGGFYEQYF. The DNA of the CDR3 is TGTGCCAGCAGCTCTGGGGGCTTCTACGAGCAGTACTTC. The V and J genes are TRBV7-9 and TRBJ2-7; tentative D call: TRBD1 (6 bases). The CDR3 consists of 13 residues. Looked up from germline, CDR1 is SEHNR and CDR2 is FQNEAQ (reference sequence). V was pared by 4 bases and J by 3 bases, with 10 bases between.

The rearrangement links TRBV13 to TRBJ2-1; the D gene is possibly TRBD1 (6 bases). The germline V gene encodes CDR1 PRHDT and CDR2 FYEKMQ (reference sequence). This CDR3 is built from 13 residues. The ends were cut back, 6 bases at V and 4 bases at J, with 10 bases in the middle. The CDR3 bases are TGTGCCAGCAGTTTGGGGGCTTACAATGAGCAGTTCTTC. Protein: CASSLGAYNEQFF.

This clone was found a few times. V and J are TRBV7-2 and TRBJ2-1; TRBD1 agrees at 7 bases. The CDR3 length is 15 residues. Germline V gene data show CDR1 as SGHTA and CDR2 as FQGNSA. The ends lost 3 bases at V and 8 bases at J; junction bases unmatched: 10. Here the CDR3 DNA reads TGTGCCAGCAGCTTCCCCCGACAGGGTGGGTATGAGCAGTTCTTC. Its protein is CASSFPRQGGYEQFF. The whole variable domain, filled in from reference TRBV7-2 and TRBJ2-1, reads GAGVSQSPSNKVTEKGKDVELRCDPISGHTALYWYRQSLGQGLEFLIYFQGNSAPDKSGLPSDRFSAERTGGSVSTLTIQRTQQEDSAVYLCASSFPRQGGYEQFFGPGTRLTVL.

The chain carries TRBV27 and TRBJ1-2, with a possible D match to TRBD1 (5 bases). V lost 6 bases and J 3 bases, leaving 17 bases between the germline ends. This CDR3 has 15 amino acids. Germline assignment: CDR1 MNHEY and CDR2 SMNVEV (reference sequence). CDR3 sequence: CASRSRWGVDYGYTF. DNA for the CDR3: TGTGCCAGCAGGTCCCGGTGGGGGGTGGACTATGGCTACACCTTC.

The J gene is TRBJ1-1, the V gene TRBV2; D unresolved. The V and J ends lost 10 bases and 3 bases respectively, with 6 bases between them. Germline assignment: CDR1 SNHLY and CDR2 FYNNEI. This CDR3 is built from 10 residues. The CDR3 DNA sequence: TGTGCCAATCTAGACACTGAAGCTTTCTTT. Protein sequence: CANLDTEAFF.

The genes are TRBV6-2 or TRBV6-3 and TRBJ2-3; 7 bases align to TRBD1. The CDR3 runs 15 residues. The junction had 6 bases not matched to a gene; V was cut back by 2 bases and J by 4 bases. Germline loops: CDR1 MNHEY, CDR2 SVGEGT. CDR3 nucleotides: TGTGCCAGCAGTTACGGAGTTACAGGGGCAGATACGCAGTATTTT. It translates to CASSYGVTGADTQYF.

The chain is built from TRBV27 and TRBJ1-4; TRBD1 agrees at 7 bases. This CDR3 is built from 14 residues. V lost 5 bases to trimming and J lost 4 bases; unmatched junction nucleotides: 4. Per the germline V gene, CDR1 is MNHEY and CDR2 is SMNVEV (reference sequence). In nucleotides, the CDR3 is TGTGCCAGCAGTAGGCAGGGGGTTAATGAAAAACTGTTTTTT. Translating gives CASSRQGVNEKLFF.

The chain has TRBV5-1 and TRBJ1-3; tentatively, D is TRBD1 (6 bases). The CDR3 is 15 residues long. Germline loops: CDR1 SGHRS, CDR2 YFSETQ. Trimming removed 0 bases at V and 3 bases at J, with 10 bases between. CDR3 residues: CASSLAGRGGNTIYF. In DNA, the CDR3 is TGCGCCAGCAGCTTGGCCGGCAGGGGTGGAAACACCATATATTTT.

This clone was counted a few times. V is TRBV4-3 and J is TRBJ1-5; D remains unclear. There are 13 residues in the CDR3. Germline-derived CDR1 and CDR2 are LGHNA and YSLEER. The germline V and J ends were trimmed by 0 bases and 5 bases, with 5 bases remaining between them. The CDR3 region has the DNA TGCGCCAGCAGCCAAGAGACTGATCAGCCCCAGCATTTT. It is translated as CASSQETDQPQHF.

The chain joins TRBV3-1 (or the pseudogene TRBV3-2) to TRBJ1-6; D might be TRBD1 (5 bases). The CDR3 loop spans 17 amino acids. Germline CDR1 and CDR2: LGHDT and YNNKEL (reference sequence). V was cut by 0 bases and J by 12 bases, with 21 bases left in between. The CDR3 region is CASSQDALGTGVLPLHF. The CDR3 bases are TGTGCCAGCAGCCAAGATGCCCTCGGGACGGGGGTTTTACCCCTCCACTTT.

This chain links TRBV5-6 with TRBJ2-7, with TRBD2 matching over 8 bases. Germline V gene sequence: CDR1 SGHDT, CDR2 YYEEEE. This CDR3 contains 14 residues. Unmatched junction bases numbered 7, after V lost 4 bases and J lost 4 bases. The CDR3 DNA reads as TGTGCCAGCAGCACCAGCGGGAGAACATACGAGCAGTACTTC. Translating gives CASSTSGRTYEQYF. Combining the CDR3 with reference TRBV5-6 and TRBJ2-7 gives the whole variable domain DAGVTQSPTHLIKTRGQQVTLRCSPKSGHDTVSWYQQALGQGPQFIFQYYEEEERQRGNFPDRFSGHQFPNYSSELNVNALLLGDSALYLCASSTSGRTYEQYFGPGTRLTVT.

The chain carries TRBV7-2 and TRBJ2-7, with TRBD1 matching over 11 bases. The ends lost 1 base at V and 4 bases at J; junction bases unmatched: 6. Germline CDR1 and CDR2: SGHTA and FQGNSA. The CDR3 sequence is 16 residues long. Written as DNA, the CDR3 is TGTGCCAGCAGCTTAGTATCCGGGACAGGGGGTTACGAGCAGTACTTC. It specifies CASSLVSGTGGYEQYF.